This passage covers 31 T cell receptor beta chains from one sample sequenced in a study of T cell responses to AZD1222 COVID-19 vaccine. Sequencing was performed with immunoSEQ multiplex PCR; in TCRdb, only in-frame clones are kept and a portion is missing. The sample lists about 160,000 clones, approximately 92% occurring once. The sample here was peripheral blood, taken 28 days after the second AZD1222 dose. These receptors all stem from an adult who received the AZD1222 COVID-19 vaccine.

This clone was detected only once. CDR3 DNA sequence: TGTGCCAGCAGCCTGGACAGGGTCGGAACTAATGAAAAACTGTTTTTT. Translated, it gives CASSLDRVGTNEKLFF. The chain recombines TRBV7-4 with TRBJ1-4; 8 positions match TRBD1. Trimming removed 5 bases from V and 1 base from J; junction bases left unmatched: 6. Germline assignment: CDR1 SGHVT and CDR2 SQSDAQ. CDR3 length: 16 amino acids.

The chain combines TRBV9 with TRBJ1-1, with D unresolved. V gave up 4 bases and J gave up 0 bases, with 7 bases separating them. The CDR3 has 13 amino acids. Germline CDR1 is SGDLS and CDR2 is YYNGEE. CDR3 in DNA: TGTGCCAGCAGCCCCCATTTGAACACTGAAGCTTTCTTT. As protein: CASSPHLNTEAFF.

The table lists this clone with a count of one. The sample has other DNA sequences that encode this CDR3 too. The gene calls are TRBV6-5 and TRBJ1-3; perhaps TRBD1 as D (5 bases). The CDR3 loop spans 11 amino acids. V lost 7 bases, J lost 4 bases, and 5 bases lay in between. Germline V CDR1 and CDR2: MNHEY, SVGAGI. The CDR3 protein is CASKGGNTIYF. The CDR3 DNA sequence: TGTGCCAGCAAGGGGGGAAACACCATATATTTT.

The chain links TRBV11-2 to TRBJ2-1; 7 bases line up with TRBD2. CDR3 length: 15 residues. Losses at the gene ends were 1 base for V and 7 bases for J; bases not matched to a gene: 7. Per germline, CDR1 SGHAT and CDR2 FQNNGV. As DNA, the CDR3 is TGTGCCAGCAGCTTAGGTGGGACTATAGCTAATGAGCAGTTCTTC. This encodes CASSLGGTIANEQFF.

The chain employs TRBV5-8 and TRBJ2-1; the match to TRBD2 covers 7 bases. The CDR3 sequence is 16 residues long. Germline V gives CDR1 SGHTS, CDR2 YDEGEE. Unmatched junction bases numbered 4, after V lost 1 base and J lost 0 bases. The CDR3 region is CASSLKASGSYNEQFF. The CDR3 nucleotides read TGTGCCAGCAGCTTGAAGGCTAGCGGCTCCTACAATGAGCAGTTCTTC.

The count of this clone is one. The chain employs TRBV6-1 and TRBJ2-5; D gene ambiguous. Germline CDR1 MNHNS, CDR2 SASEGT. Trimming cost V 2 bases and J 2 bases, with 9 bases left between them. This CDR3 contains 14 residues. The CDR3 DNA is TGTGCCAGCAGTGAATACAGCACACAAGAGACCCAGTACTTC. Translated, it gives CASSEYSTQETQYF.

The V and J genes are TRBV3-1 (or the pseudogene TRBV3-2) and TRBJ2-7; 7 positions agree with TRBD2. CDR1 is LGHDT, CDR2 YNNKEL, per germline (reference sequence). CDR3 length: 16 amino acids. V was clipped by 0 bases and J by 6 bases; unmatched bases: 11. CDR3 DNA sequence: TGTGCCAGCAGCCAAGATATTGGACTAGACGTTCCCGAGCAGTACTTC. Translation gives CASSQDIGLDVPEQYF.

The chain couples TRBV2 to TRBJ2-4, with D possibly matching TRBD2 (6 bases). The V and J ends lost 7 bases and 11 bases respectively, with 12 bases between them. Germline CDR1 is SNHLY and CDR2 is FYNNEI. This CDR3 has 11 residues. Here the CDR3 DNA reads TGTGCCAGCAACGGGGGTGGGGTTCAGTACTTC. The encoded protein is CASNGGGVQYF.

This rearrangement joins TRBV12-5 to TRBJ1-1; maybe TRBD1 (5 bases). Germline loops: CDR1 LGHNT, CDR2 FRNRAP. This CDR3 is built from 15 residues. Trimming pared 4 bases from V and 8 bases from J, leaving 20 bases between. The CDR3 loop is CASGSVVSGGGEAFF. The CDR3 DNA sequence: TGTGCTAGTGGTTCCGTTGTGAGCGGGGGGGGAGAAGCTTTCTTT. Filled out from reference TRBV12-5 and TRBJ1-1, the complete variable domain reads DARVTQTPRHKVTEMGQEVTMRCQPILGHNTVFWYRQTMMQGLELLAYFRNRAPLDDSGMPKDRFSAEMPDATLATLKIQPSEPRDSAVYFCASGSVVSGGGEAFFGQGTRLTVV.

The V call is TRBV7-2, the J call TRBJ1-5, with D possibly being TRBD1 (6 bases). CDR3 length equals 15 residues. Trimming left V 1 base short and J 5 bases short, with 12 bases between. From germline, CDR1 is SGHTA and CDR2 FQGNSA. Here the CDR3 reads CASSLVWGADQPQHF. For the CDR3, the DNA is TGTGCCAGCAGCTTAGTCTGGGGGGCGGATCAGCCCCAGCATTTT.

V usage is TRBV13 and J usage is TRBJ2-2, with 10 positions matching TRBD2. Unmatched junction bases numbered 7, after V lost 4 bases and J lost 2 bases. Germline-derived CDR1 and CDR2 are PRHDT and FYEKMQ (reference sequence). The CDR3 consists of 17 residues. As DNA, the CDR3 is TGTGCCAGCAGCTCCGTCCGGACTAGCGGTAACACCGGGGAGCTGTTTTTT. Amino acid sequence: CASSSVRTSGNTGELFF.

This clone was detected only a few times. The chain recombines TRBV6-1 with TRBJ1-5, with a possible D match to TRBD1 (5 bases). The V end lost 1 base, the J end lost 4 bases, and 8 bases lay between the germline ends. Germline CDR1 and CDR2: MNHNS and SASEGT. CDR3 size: 14 residues. For the CDR3, the DNA is TGTGCCAGCAGTGAAGGGGCAGGGAATCAGCCCCAGCATTTT. Translation gives CASSEGAGNQPQHF.

V and J are TRBV19 and TRBJ1-1, with 7 positions matching TRBD1. The CDR3 covers 13 residues. Germline CDR1 is LNHDA and CDR2 is SQIVND (reference sequence). V was clipped by 2 bases and J by 7 bases; unmatched bases: 4. CDR3 sequence reads: CASSIRQGGEAFF. For the CDR3, the DNA is TGTGCCAGTAGTATACGACAGGGTGGTGAAGCTTTCTTT. The variable domain in full, with the rest retrieved from reference TRBV19 and TRBJ1-1, is DGGITQSPKYLFRKEGQNVTLSCEQNLNHDAMYWYRQDPGQGLRLIYYSQIVNDFQKGDIAEGYSVSREKKESFPLTVTSAQKNPTAFYLCASSIRQGGEAFFGQGTRLTVV.

The rearrangement links TRBV30 to TRBJ1-5, with 7 positions matching TRBD1. The CDR3 contains 15 residues. V lost 2 bases to trimming and J lost 7 bases; unmatched junction nucleotides: 11. Germline-derived CDR1 and CDR2 are GTSNPN and SVGIG (reference sequence). The DNA for the CDR3 is TGTGCCTGGAGTTCCCGAGACAGGGTGCACCAGCCCCAGCATTTT. This gives the protein CAWSSRDRVHQPQHF. Full variable domain (missing parts from reference TRBV30 and TRBJ1-5): SQTIHQWPATLVQPVGSPLSLECTVEGTSNPNLYWYRQAAGRGLQLLFYSVGIGQISSEVPQNLSASRPQDRQFILSSKKLLLSDSGFYLCAWSSRDRVHQPQHFGDGTRLSIL.

The J gene is TRBJ2-5, the V gene TRBV5-1; 12 nucleotides align to TRBD1. CDR1 and CDR2 from the germline V gene are SGHRS and YFSETQ. V was pared by 2 bases and J by 4 bases, with 6 bases of the junction left unmatched. CDR3 length: 16 amino acids. This CDR3 is CASSFMGQGARETQYF. CDR3 sequence (DNA): TGCGCCAGCAGCTTTATGGGACAGGGGGCGAGAGAGACCCAGTACTTC.

Here the CDR3 DNA reads TGTGCCAGCAGCCCGAGGACAGGGGGGCCAGGGGAGCAGTACTTC. As protein: CASSPRTGGPGEQYF. This sequence joins TRBV5-4 and TRBJ2-7, with 10 bases matching TRBD1. The V segment lost 4 bases and the J segment 7 bases; nucleotides outside the gene matches: 11. The CDR3 runs 15 residues. Germline V gene sequence: CDR1 SGHNT, CDR2 YYREEE (reference sequence). Full variable domain (missing parts from reference TRBV5-4 and TRBJ2-7): ETGVTQSPTHLIKTRGQQVTLRCSSQSGHNTVSWYQQALGQGPQFIFQYYREEENGRGNFPPRFSGLQFPNYSSELNVNALELDDSALYLCASSPRTGGPGEQYFGPGTRLTVT.

This chain joins TRBV6-5 and TRBJ2-5, with a tentative D call TRBD2 (6 bases). The CDR3 is made up of 15 amino acids. Per the germline V gene, CDR1 is MNHEY and CDR2 is SVGAGI. Trimming left V 10 bases short and J 5 bases short, with 23 bases between. CDR3 sequence (DNA): TGTGCCACCGTTCGTTCAGCGGGTCGTTTGGAGACCCAGTACTTC. It is translated as CATVRSAGRLETQYF.

V is TRBV13 and J is TRBJ2-7; 7 bases are shared with TRBD1. Per the germline V gene, CDR1 is PRHDT and CDR2 is FYEKMQ (reference sequence). CDR3 length equals 17 residues. With V trimmed by 5 bases and J by 2 bases, 15 bases remained unmatched. CDR3 DNA: TGTGCCAGCAGCATCCGGGGCGCCGGGACAGTTACCTACGAGCAGTACTTC. Protein product: CASSIRGAGTVTYEQYF.

The chain is built from TRBV27 and TRBJ1-4; D ambiguous. V lost 6 bases and J 5 bases, leaving 13 bases between the germline ends. Germline values: CDR1 MNHEY, CDR2 SMNVEV (reference sequence). CDR3 length equals 14 residues. The CDR3 DNA sequence: TGTGCCAGCAGGGAGGGTATTAGAAATGAAAAACTGTTTTTT. This encodes CASREGIRNEKLFF.

This rearrangement joins TRBV27 to TRBJ1-6; TRBD1 might be the D (6 bases). Trimming shortened V by 0 bases and J by 9 bases, and 12 bases separated the two germline ends. This CDR3 is 15 amino acids long. Germline CDR1 reads MNHEY; CDR2 reads SMNVEV (reference sequence). CDR3 in amino acids: CASSLSDGTRSPLHF. The CDR3 region has the DNA TGTGCCAGCAGTTTATCGGACGGGACACGTTCACCCCTCCACTTT.

This chain uses TRBV6-6 with TRBJ2-7; no clear D. CDR1 MNHNY and CDR2 SVGAGI come from the germline V gene (reference sequence). V dropped 4 bases and J dropped 1 base, with 11 bases sitting between them. The CDR3 is 14 amino acids. The CDR3: CASSSRIDSYEQYF. CDR3 bases: TGTGCCAGCAGTTCTAGAATAGATTCCTACGAGCAGTACTTC.

This clone was picked up one time. The chain has TRBV5-1 and TRBJ2-7, with D unresolved. V lost 2 bases to trimming and J lost 3 bases, with 6 bases between them. The CDR3 runs to 12 residues. Per the germline V gene, CDR1 is SGHRS and CDR2 is YFSETQ. CDR3 nucleotides: TGCGCCAGCAGCTTAACGGGCTACGAGCAGTACTTC. It codes for CASSLTGYEQYF.

This chain uses TRBV3-1 (or the pseudogene TRBV3-2) with TRBJ1-2, with D uncertain. The V end was cut by 4 bases, the J end by 4 bases, with 16 bases between. CDR3 size: 15 residues. Germline V gene data show CDR1 as LGHDT and CDR2 as YNNKEL (reference sequence). The CDR3 sequence is CASSPPGSDGYGYTF. The CDR3 coding sequence is TGTGCCAGCAGCCCCCCGGGGTCCGATGGCTATGGCTACACCTTC.

The chain has TRBV2 and TRBJ1-1, with a tentative D call TRBD1 (5 bases). The CDR3 is 15 amino acids. V lost 6 bases and J lost 5, with 19 bases in between. Germline V gene data show CDR1 as SNHLY and CDR2 as FYNNEI. The CDR3 is CASRGVIRSGTEAFF. DNA for the CDR3: TGTGCCAGCAGGGGGGTTATTAGGTCGGGAACTGAAGCTTTCTTT.

DNA of the CDR3: TGTGCCTGGAGTGTATCGATACAGGGGGAAGCTTTCTTT. Translated, it gives CAWSVSIQGEAFF. The V gene is TRBV30, the J gene TRBJ1-1; 7 bases match TRBD1. CDR1 and CDR2 (germline): GTSNPN, SVGIG (reference sequence). The ends lost 0 bases at V and 8 bases at J; junction bases unmatched: 6. The CDR3 is 13 residues long.

This clone was counted a few times. V usage is TRBV4-2 and J usage is TRBJ2-2; TRBD2 matches 9 bases. In germline, CDR1 is LGHNA, CDR2 YNFKEQ. The ends lost 6 bases at V and 4 bases at J; junction bases unmatched: 6. The CDR3 length is 15 residues. The CDR3 bases are TGTGCCAGCAGAGTAGCGGGAGTAGGCACCGGGGAGCTGTTTTTT. Protein sequence: CASRVAGVGTGELFF.

The rearrangement links TRBV11-2 to TRBJ1-1, with D unresolved. Trimming took 4 bases from V and 8 from J, leaving 11 bases between them. There are 12 residues in the CDR3. Germline values: CDR1 SGHAT, CDR2 FQNNGV. CDR3 nucleotides: TGTGCCAGCAGCTCCATTTTGGGGGAAGCTTTCTTT. Its translation is CASSSILGEAFF.

The chain joins TRBV5-1 to TRBJ2-2; D unclear. The germline CDR1 and CDR2 sequences are SGHRS and YFSETQ. The CDR3 sequence is 18 residues long. Trimming took 0 bases from V and 0 from J, leaving 15 bases between them. The CDR3 nucleotides read TGCGCCAGCAGCTTGGTTACCAGCGAATATGCGAACACCGGGGAGCTGTTTTTT. Amino acid sequence: CASSLVTSEYANTGELFF.

The V call is TRBV6-5, the J call TRBJ1-2; D unclear. There are 12 residues in the CDR3. V lost 5 bases and J lost 5, with 9 bases in between. Looked up from germline, CDR1 is MNHEY and CDR2 is SVGAGI. The CDR3 DNA follows: TGTGCCAGCAGTCCCCGGGAGTATGGCTACACCTTC. It is translated as CASSPREYGYTF.

The V gene is TRBV29-1, the J gene TRBJ2-1, with D possibly being TRBD1 (5 bases). The CDR3 is 12 amino acids. V was pared by 3 bases and J by 7 bases, with 10 bases between. Germline values: CDR1 SQVTM, CDR2 ANQGSEA. This CDR3 is CSVDIAGNEQFF. The DNA for the CDR3 is TGCAGCGTTGACATCGCAGGGAATGAGCAGTTCTTC.

The V call is TRBV19, the J call TRBJ2-3; TRBD2 is a possible D gene (5 bases). The CDR3 extends over 15 amino acids. Trimming took off 5 bases at V and 6 bases at J, with 18 bases between the two ends. Per the germline V gene, CDR1 is LNHDA and CDR2 is SQIVND (reference sequence). DNA of the CDR3: TGTGCCAGTAGTCCCTTGGACTCCCCTGGTGATACGCAGTATTTT. Translating it yields CASSPLDSPGDTQYF.